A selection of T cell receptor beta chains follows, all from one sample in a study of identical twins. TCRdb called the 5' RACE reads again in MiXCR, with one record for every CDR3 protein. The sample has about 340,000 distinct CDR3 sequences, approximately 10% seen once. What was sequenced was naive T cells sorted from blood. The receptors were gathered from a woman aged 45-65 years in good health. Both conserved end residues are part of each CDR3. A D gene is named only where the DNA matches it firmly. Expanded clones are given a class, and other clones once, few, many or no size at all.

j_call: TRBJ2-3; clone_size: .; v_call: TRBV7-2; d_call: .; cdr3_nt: TGTGCCAGCAGCTTAGCTTTCCTACTAGCCGAAGACACAGATACGCAGTATTTT; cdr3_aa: CASSLAFLLAEDTDTQYF
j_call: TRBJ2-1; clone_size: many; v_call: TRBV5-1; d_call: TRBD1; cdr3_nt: TGCGCCAGCAGCCCGACAGGGATTGAGTACAATGAGCAGTTCTTC; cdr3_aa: CASSPTGIEYNEQFF
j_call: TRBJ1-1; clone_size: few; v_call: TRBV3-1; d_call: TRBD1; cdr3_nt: TGTGCCAGCAGCCAAGTGGGGACAGGTATCAACACTGAAGCTTTCTTT; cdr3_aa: CASSQVGTGINTEAFF
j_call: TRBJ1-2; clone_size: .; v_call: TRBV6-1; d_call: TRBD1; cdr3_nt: TGTGCCAGCAGTTATAATGACAGGGAGATCTCCTTC; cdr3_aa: CASSYNDREISF
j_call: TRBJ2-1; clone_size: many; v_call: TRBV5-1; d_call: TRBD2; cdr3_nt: TGCGCCAGCAGCTTGGGTCTAGCGGAAACCTACAATGAGCAGTTCTTC; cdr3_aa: CASSLGLAETYNEQFF
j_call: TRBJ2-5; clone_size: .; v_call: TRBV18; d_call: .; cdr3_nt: TGTGCCAGCTCACCACCCCACCGTAGGGAGACCCAGTACTTC; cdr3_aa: CASSPPHRRETQYF
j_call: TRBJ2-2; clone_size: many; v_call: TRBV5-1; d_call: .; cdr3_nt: TGCGCCAGCAGCTTCCCGGTGGCAGATAACACCGGGGAGCTGTTTTTT; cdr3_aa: CASSFPVADNTGELFF
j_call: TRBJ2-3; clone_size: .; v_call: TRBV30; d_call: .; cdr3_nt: TGTGCCTGGAGTGTACAAGCGGGCTACACAGATACGCAGTATTTT; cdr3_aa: CAWSVQAGYTDTQYF
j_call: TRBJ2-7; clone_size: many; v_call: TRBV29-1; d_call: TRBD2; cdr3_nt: TGCAGCGTTGAAGGGGGTGAGCGGGAGGGCCAGTACGAGCAGTACTTC; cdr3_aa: CSVEGGEREGQYEQYF
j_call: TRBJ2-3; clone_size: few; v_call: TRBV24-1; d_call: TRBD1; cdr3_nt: TGTGCCACCAGTGTACGGACAGGGATAGATACGCAGTATTTT; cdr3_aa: CATSVRTGIDTQYF
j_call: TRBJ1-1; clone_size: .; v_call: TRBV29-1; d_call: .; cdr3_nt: TGCAGCGTTGAAGGACAGAGTCCGTCGGACACTGAAGCTTTCTTT; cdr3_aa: CSVEGQSPSDTEAFF
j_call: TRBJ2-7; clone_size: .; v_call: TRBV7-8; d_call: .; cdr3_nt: TGTGCCAGCAGCTTAGGGACTCCGGCCGAGCAGTACTTC; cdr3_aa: CASSLGTPAEQYF
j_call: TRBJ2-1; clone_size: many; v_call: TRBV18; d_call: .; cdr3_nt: TGTGCCAGCTCACCTTTGGTTACCTACAATGAGCAGTTCTTC; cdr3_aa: CASSPLVTYNEQFF
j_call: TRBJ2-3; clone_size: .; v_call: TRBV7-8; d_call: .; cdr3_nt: TGTGCCAGCGGTTCCCTCGGGGGGCAGGGAACAGATACGCAGTATTTT; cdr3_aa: CASGSLGGQGTDTQYF
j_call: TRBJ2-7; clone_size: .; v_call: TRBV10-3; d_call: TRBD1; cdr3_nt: TGTGCCATCAGTGAATCGGGACAGGCTTACGAGCAGTACTTC; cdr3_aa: CAISESGQAYEQYF
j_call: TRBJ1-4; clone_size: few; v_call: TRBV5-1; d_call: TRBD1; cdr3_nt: TGCGCCAGCAGCCCCCGGGACAGGGATGGTTCAGGCGGAAAACTGTTTTTT; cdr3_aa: CASSPRDRDGSGGKLFF
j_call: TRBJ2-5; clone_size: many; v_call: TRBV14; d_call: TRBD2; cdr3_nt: TGTGCCAGCAGCCAAGGTCGGCGGGAGCGAGAGACCCAGTACTTC; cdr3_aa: CASSQGRRERETQYF
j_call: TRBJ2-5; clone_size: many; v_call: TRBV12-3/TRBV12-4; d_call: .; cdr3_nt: TGTGCCAGTTCAATCTCCCAAGAGACCCAGTACTTC; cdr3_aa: CASSISQETQYF
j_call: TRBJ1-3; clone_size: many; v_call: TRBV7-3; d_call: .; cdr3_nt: TGTGCCAGCAGCTTAACACCCCAAGGGCCGAGGAATTTT; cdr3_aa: CASSLTPQGPRNF
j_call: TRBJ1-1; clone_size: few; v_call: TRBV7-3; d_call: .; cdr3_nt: TGTGCCAGCAGCTTGGAGGGACATCCGAACACTGAAGCTTTCTTT; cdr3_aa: CASSLEGHPNTEAFF
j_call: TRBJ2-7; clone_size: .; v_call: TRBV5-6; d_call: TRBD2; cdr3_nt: TGTGCCAGCAGCTTGGAGGGAAGCGGGAGGCTCTCCTACGAGCAGTACTTC; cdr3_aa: CASSLEGSGRLSYEQYF
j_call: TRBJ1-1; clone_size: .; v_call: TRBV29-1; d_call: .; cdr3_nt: TGCAGCGTTGGAGAGACCTCGAACACTGAAGCTTTCTTT; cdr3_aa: CSVGETSNTEAFF
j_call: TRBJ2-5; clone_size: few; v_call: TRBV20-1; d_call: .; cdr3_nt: TGCAGTGCTAGAGATGGGCGGTACCAAGAGACCCAGTACTTC; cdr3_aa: CSARDGRYQETQYF
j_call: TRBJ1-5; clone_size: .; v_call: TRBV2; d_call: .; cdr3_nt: TGTGCCAGCAGAACGGATCAGCCCCAGCATTTT; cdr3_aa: CASRTDQPQHF
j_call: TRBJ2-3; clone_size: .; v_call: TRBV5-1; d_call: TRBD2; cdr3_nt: TGCGCCAGCAGCTCCTACATAGCGGGAGCTAGCACAGATACGCAGTATTTT; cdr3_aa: CASSSYIAGASTDTQYF
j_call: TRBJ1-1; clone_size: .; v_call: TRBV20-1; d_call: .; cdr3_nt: TGCAGTGCTAGCCCGGCCCGGGGATTGAACACTGAAGCTTTCTTT; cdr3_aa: CSASPARGLNTEAFF
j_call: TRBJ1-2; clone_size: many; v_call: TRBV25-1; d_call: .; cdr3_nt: TGTGCCAGCAGTCCAACGGGGTTCTATGGCTACACCTTC; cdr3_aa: CASSPTGFYGYTF
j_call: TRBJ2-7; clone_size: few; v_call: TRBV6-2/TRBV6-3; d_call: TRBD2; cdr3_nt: TGTGCCAGTAGAACCTCGCTGTTTCGGCTAGCGGGAGTCTACGAGCAGTACTTC; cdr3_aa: CASRTSLFRLAGVYEQYF
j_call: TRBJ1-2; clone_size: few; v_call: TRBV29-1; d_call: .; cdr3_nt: TGCAGCGTTGAAGAGACACGTCACGGGGTACCCTATGGCTACACCTTC; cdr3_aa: CSVEETRHGVPYGYTF